This T cell receptor (beta chain) was obtained from a study of CD8 T cells in ankylosing spondylitis. Study outcomes and limitations: Within peripheral blood, clones linked to disease were CD8+ and relatively rare.

Generation of TCR beta libraries employed quantitative 5'-RACE incorporating molecular barcodes. TCRdb reprocessed the 5' RACE reads via MiXCR and lists one record per CDR3 protein. Of 210,000 or so distinct CDR3 sequences in the sample, around 24% were seen once. V dropped 1 base and J dropped 0; count of bases not matched to a gene: 6. Germline CDR1 reads LGHNA; CDR2 reads YNFKEQ. This CDR3 region has 18 residues. This clonotype was seen a handful of times. Its antigen is as yet unknown. This clonotype was obtained from a male donor with ankylosing spondylitis or in good health (not recorded which). Source material: blood, either unsorted or a sorted T cell fraction (not recorded which). This chain connects TRBV4-2 to TRBJ2-6, with 7 bases lining up with TRBD1. The CDR3 sequence: CASSQGGQLGSGANVLTF. As DNA, the CDR3 is TGTGCCAGCAGCCAAGGGGGACAGCTGGGCTCTGGGGCCAACGTCCTGACTTTC.